This TCR beta chain was recorded in a study of early T cells in non-severe SARS-CoV-2 infection. Study in general: Sequencing targeted bulk RNA from unsorted whole blood, leaving chains unpaired.

CDR1 SQVTM and CDR2 ANQGSEA come from the germline V gene. The CDR3 runs 11 residues. V shed 4 bases and J shed 0 bases, with 4 bases lying between them. This clonotype has just a few counts. Unique molecular identifiers were affixed to single, distinct cDNA molecules. MiXCR, applied by TCRdb to the 5' RACE reads, yields one record per CDR3 protein. Altogether tens of thousands of distinct CDR3 sequences are present, roughly 6.1% being singletons, with the ten largest covering around 6.9%. The TCR was taken from an adult who was a healthcare worker with PCR-confirmed SARS-CoV-2 infection or an uninfected control (not recorded which). This specimen was whole blood, taken at baseline. The chain links TRBV29-1 to TRBJ2-7, with unresolved D. The CDR3, as DNA: TGCAGCGTTGGGGCCTCCTACGAGCAGTACTTC. Translated, it gives CSVGASYEQYF.